This T cell receptor beta chain was captured by sequencing in a study of beta chain features in type 1 diabetes. Since all of the isolated RNA was reverse transcribed, expressed TCRB transcripts were what got sequenced. Some clones are missing from TCRdb's copy, which holds only in-frame ones; the method was immunoSEQ multiplex PCR. Of fewer than 200,000 clones in the sample, around 13% were seen once. This CDR3 spans 15 amino acids. J lost 11 bases, V lost 1 base, and 14 bases had no gene match. CDR1 and CDR2 from the germline V gene are SQVTM and ANQGSEA. This clone was detected only a few times. This clonotype was sampled from a woman aged 18-29 years in good health. Sequenced input: central memory CD4+ T cells from blood. The rearrangement uses TRBV29-1 and TRBJ1-1; TRBD1 matches 9 bases. The DNA for the CDR3 is TGCAGCGTTGAAGGTGCCGGGACAGGGAAGACTGGCGCTTTCTTT. This translates into CSVEGAGTGKTGAFF.